This note documents a single T cell receptor beta chain sequence. This entry comes from a study of cytomegalovirus exposure and HLA in healthy donors. The CDR3 contains 16 residues. Trimming at V came to 1 base and at J to 2 bases, leaving 7 bases not matched to a gene. Germline V gives CDR1 SGHDT, CDR2 YYEEEE. PCR employed 60 Vbeta and 13 Jbeta primers. Clones were read by immunoSEQ multiplex PCR, and TCRdb kept only the in-frame ones, dropping some. The specimen's table records about 130,000 clones. The chain recombines TRBV5-6 with TRBJ2-5, with 8 bases fitting TRBD2. This clonotype was sampled from a man aged 35 to 55 in good health and CMV-seronegative. The sample was PBMCs. CDR3 coding DNA: TGTGCCAGCAGCTTGATAGCGGGACGTAGACAAGAGACCCAGTACTTC. As protein: CASSLIAGRRQETQYF.